One and the same sample provided the 2 T cell receptor beta chains below, sequenced in a study of blood T cell repertoires in COVID-19. Assay: immunoSEQ multiplex PCR; the TCRdb copy retains only in-frame clones and omits some. The sample gives 26,000 or so clones, over 75% of which show up once; approximately 12% is in the top ten. The specimen sequenced was peripheral blood. The source is a human donor in a cohort sampled during active COVID-19. The donor label of this sample is uncertain.

The chain carries TRBV30 and TRBJ2-2; D gene uncertain. The CDR3 totals 16 residues. CDR1 GTSNPN and CDR2 SVGIG come from the germline V gene (reference sequence). V lost 0 bases, J lost 0 bases, and 11 bases lay in between. The CDR3 sequence is CAWSVQLTTNTGELFF. In nucleotides, the CDR3 is TGTGCCTGGAGTGTACAGTTGACAACGAACACCGGGGAGCTGTTTTTT.

V is TRBV5-1 and J is TRBJ1-6; 7 bases fit TRBD1. Per the germline V gene, CDR1 is SGHRS and CDR2 is YFSETQ. The CDR3 consists of 16 residues. J was trimmed by 9 bases and V by 4 bases; bases with no gene match: 13. The CDR3 protein is CASSLSSTGTGSPLHF. For the CDR3, the DNA is TGCGCCAGCAGCCTGAGTTCGACAGGGACCGGTTCACCCCTCCACTTT.